This T cell receptor beta chain was sequenced for a study of cytomegalovirus exposure and HLA in healthy donors. Study at large: Most genotyped donors, about 81% of about 400, had Caucasian-associated genetic ancestry. The study's findings and limits: Across donors, sequencing depth was assumed by presence/absence analyses to be roughly uniform. Most subjects had HLA-A and HLA-B alleles reportedly predicted accurately by TCR beta sequences.

Germline CDR1 WSHSY, CDR2 SAAADI. The V and J ends lost 3 bases and 4 bases, in that order; junction bases with no gene match: 6. This CDR3 comprises 16 residues. Of note for this clone: The antigen is unknown.

PCR employed 60 Vbeta and 13 Jbeta primers. Sequencing was performed with immunoSEQ multiplex PCR; in TCRdb, only in-frame clones are kept and a portion is missing. The sample yields some 190,000 clones, 9.5% seen once. This chain uses TRBV10-2 with TRBJ2-1; 10 nucleotides match TRBD1. Sequenced input: PBMCs. The TCR sequence derives from a woman younger than 45 in good health and CMV-seropositive. The CDR3 is CASSDMDRGIYNEQFF. Written as DNA, the CDR3 is TGCGCCAGCAGTGATATGGACAGGGGGATTTACAATGAGCAGTTCTTC.